This T cell receptor (beta chain) was retrieved from a study of shared clonotypes between healthy human individuals. V was pared by 4 bases and J by 7 bases, with 7 bases of the junction left unmatched. This CDR3 has 14 residues. CDR1 is SGHDN and CDR2 is FVKESK in the germline V gene. Clones were read by immunoSEQ multiplex PCR, and TCRdb kept only the in-frame ones, dropping some. The sample consists of a few million clones, 85% to 95% of them appearing once. This clonotype was sampled from a man younger than 30 in good health. Some clones in this sample may be carry-over from other donors' samples. The chain has TRBV14 and TRBJ1-2, with 9 nucleotides matching TRBD1. The sequencing sample was made of naive CD4+ T cells from PBMCs. The sample's subset: CD45RA+ positively selected. Written as DNA, the CDR3 is TGTGCCAGCAGCCCGACAGGGGGGAGCAGTGGCTACACCTTC. This translates into CASSPTGGSSGYTF.